The 22 T cell receptor beta chains below all came from one sample that was sequenced in a study of T cell responses to AZD1222 COVID-19 vaccine. Generated by immunoSEQ multiplex PCR, the TCRdb table keeps only in-frame clones and is missing some. The sample holds some 150,000 clones, around 93% seen once. The sequencing used peripheral blood, collected on day 0 of AZD1222 vaccination. The receptors derive from an adult in good health.

The chain combines TRBV6-1 with TRBJ1-5; tentative D call: TRBD1 (6 bases). CDR1 MNHNS and CDR2 SASEGT come from the germline V gene. The CDR3 is 14 amino acids. V was shortened by 5 bases and J by 7 bases, with 15 bases between the two germline ends. CDR3: CASSLGGPEQPQHF. The CDR3 bases are TGTGCCAGCAGTTTGGGGGGGCCGGAGCAGCCCCAGCATTTT.

The chain is built from TRBV10-3 and TRBJ2-5; 12 nucleotides match TRBD2. The CDR3 contains 13 residues. Trimming cost V 6 bases and J 4 bases; bases outside gene matches: 0. Germline V gives CDR1 ENHRY, CDR2 SYGVKD. The CDR3 bases are TGTGCCATCAGACTAGCGGGAGGAGAGACCCAGTACTTC. Its translation is CAIRLAGGETQYF.

The J gene is TRBJ2-1, the V gene TRBV18, with 7 bases aligning to TRBD2. CDR1 is KGHSH, CDR2 LQKENI, per germline. This CDR3 spans 15 amino acids. J gave up 3 bases and V 5 bases, and 7 bases lay outside the gene matches. CDR3 amino acids: CASSGLAENYNEQFF. CDR3 sequence (DNA): TGTGCCAGCTCAGGTCTAGCGGAGAACTACAATGAGCAGTTCTTC.

V usage is TRBV6-2 or TRBV6-3 and J usage is TRBJ2-7; TRBD2 matches at 9 bases. CDR3 length: 16 residues. Germline V gene data show CDR1 as MNHEY and CDR2 as SVGEGT. V gave up 0 bases and J gave up 4 bases; unmatched junction bases: 7. The CDR3 is CASSYSRVAGAYEQYF. The CDR3, as DNA: TGTGCCAGCAGTTACTCTCGGGTAGCGGGAGCGTACGAGCAGTACTTC.

J is TRBJ2-5 and V is TRBV9, with D maybe TRBD2 (6 bases). Per the germline V gene, CDR1 is SGDLS and CDR2 is YYNGEE. The CDR3 is made up of 14 amino acids. The ends were cut back, 2 bases at V and 2 bases at J, with 10 bases in the middle. For the CDR3, the DNA is TGTGCCAGCAGCGTTAGCGGAAATCAAGAGACCCAGTACTTC. Protein product: CASSVSGNQETQYF. The full variable domain, completed using reference TRBV9 and TRBJ2-5, is DSGVTQTPKHLITATGQRVTLRCSPRSGDLSVYWYQQSLDQGLQFLIQYYNGEERAKGNILERFSAQQFPDLHSELNLSSLELGDSALYFCASSVSGNQETQYFGPGTRLLVL.

V is TRBV19 and J is TRBJ1-1; no clear D. This CDR3 is built from 14 residues. CDR1 is LNHDA, CDR2 SQIVND, per germline (reference sequence). The germline V and J ends were trimmed by 7 bases and 0 bases, with 12 bases remaining between them. CDR3 DNA sequence: TGTGCCAGTAATTCGGTCGTCATGAACACTGAAGCTTTCTTT. This gives the protein CASNSVVMNTEAFF. The full variable domain, in which reference TRBV19 and TRBJ1-1 provide the parts outside the CDR3, is DGGITQSPKYLFRKEGQNVTLSCEQNLNHDAMYWYRQDPGQGLRLIYYSQIVNDFQKGDIAEGYSVSREKKESFPLTVTSAQKNPTAFYLCASNSVVMNTEAFFGQGTRLTVV.

The V and J genes are TRBV5-4 and TRBJ2-3; a weak D match, TRBD2 (6 bases). Germline loops: CDR1 SGHNT, CDR2 YYREEE (reference sequence). CDR3 length: 15 amino acids. V was trimmed by 0 bases and J by 2 bases, leaving 10 bases between them. CDR3 amino acids: CASSLVGGTTDTQYF. The CDR3 DNA follows: TGTGCCAGCAGCTTGGTTGGCGGGACCACAGATACGCAGTATTTT.

V is TRBV4-1 and J is TRBJ1-5; 9 nucleotides line up with TRBD1. Looked up from germline, CDR1 is MGHRA and CDR2 is YSYEKL. After removal of 4 bases from V and 5 bases from J, the junction contained 9 bases not matched to a gene. This CDR3 contains 16 residues. This CDR3 is CASSPAGTGKYQPQHF. The CDR3 DNA is TGCGCCAGCAGCCCGGCCGGGACAGGGAAGTATCAGCCCCAGCATTTT.

The rearrangement joins TRBV19 to TRBJ1-5; TRBD1 agrees at 7 bases. V was pared by 7 bases and J by 3 bases, with 18 bases of the junction left unmatched. Germline assignment: CDR1 LNHDA and CDR2 SQIVND (reference sequence). The CDR3 length is 18 residues. The DNA of the CDR3 is TGTGCCAGTATGGGCGGGGGCCAGGGGGATATCTACAATCAGCCCCAGCATTTT. It yields the protein CASMGGGQGDIYNQPQHF.

The DNA of the CDR3 is TGCGCCAGCAGCCACGTCCGGGACAGATTGGTCTATGGCTACACCTTC. This sequence encodes CASSHVRDRLVYGYTF. The gene calls are TRBV4-1 and TRBJ1-2, with 7 bases lining up with TRBD1. V shed 3 bases and J 4 bases; nucleotides not matched to a gene: 11. This CDR3 has 16 amino acids. In germline, CDR1 is MGHRA, CDR2 YSYEKL.

A single count supports this clone. The chain combines TRBV2 with TRBJ2-1; D perhaps matches TRBD2 (6 bases). The CDR3 length is 15 residues. Germline CDR1 reads SNHLY; CDR2 reads FYNNEI. The V gene lost 1 base and the J gene lost 5 bases, with 12 bases spanning the gap. The chain's CDR3 is CASSEGSGPNNEQFF. The CDR3 DNA reads as TGTGCCAGCAGTGAAGGTAGCGGACCCAACAATGAGCAGTTCTTC.

The chain uses TRBV27 and TRBJ1-6; D call uncertain. Between the trimmed V and J ends, which lost 3 bases and 6 bases, there was a span of 9 bases. The germline V gene encodes CDR1 MNHEY and CDR2 SMNVEV (reference sequence). The CDR3 consists of 14 residues. For the CDR3, the DNA is TGTGCCAGCAGTTTGCGGGGTTTTAATTCACCCCTCCACTTT. Amino acid sequence: CASSLRGFNSPLHF.

This rearrangement joins TRBV7-9 to TRBJ1-1; D uncertain. The CDR3 has 13 residues. Trimming took 5 bases from V and 4 from J, leaving 11 bases between them. Per germline, CDR1 SEHNR and CDR2 FQNEAQ (reference sequence). The CDR3 spells CASSRTSSTEAFF. The CDR3 DNA sequence: TGTGCCAGCAGCCGGACCTCCTCCACTGAAGCTTTCTTT.

J is TRBJ2-1 and V is TRBV18; 11 bases fit TRBD2. Trimming cost V 5 bases and J 8 bases; bases outside gene matches: 8. This CDR3 contains 15 residues. In germline, CDR1 is KGHSH, CDR2 LQKENI. The CDR3 sequence: CASSSTSGIIDEQFF. The CDR3 bases are TGTGCCAGCTCATCGACTAGCGGGATCATCGATGAGCAGTTCTTC.

The chain has TRBV10-3 and TRBJ1-5; D is possibly TRBD1 (5 bases). V was pared by 4 bases and J by 0 bases, with 13 bases between. The CDR3 is made up of 16 amino acids. Germline values: CDR1 ENHRY, CDR2 SYGVKD. CDR3 in DNA: TGTGCCATCAGTGGCGCAGGGCTCGGTAGCAATCAGCCCCAGCATTTT. Translating gives CAISGAGLGSNQPQHF.

The chain joins TRBV4-2 to TRBJ2-7; D is unclear. Germline loops: CDR1 LGHNA, CDR2 YNFKEQ. V was pared by 0 bases and J by 5 bases, with 8 bases between. The CDR3 runs 13 residues. The CDR3 bases are TGTGCCAGCAGCCAAGAGCCATTGGACGAGCAGTACTTC. Translation: CASSQEPLDEQYF.

CDR3 loop: CASSESLGDTEAFF. CDR3 nucleotides: TGTGCCAGCAGTGAATCCTTGGGGGACACTGAAGCTTTCTTT. J is TRBJ1-1 and V is TRBV25-1; tentatively, D is TRBD1 (5 bases). V was cut by 1 base and J by 3 bases, with 9 bases left in between. The CDR3 runs to 14 residues. CDR1 and CDR2 (germline): MGHDK, SYGVNS.

The V and J genes are TRBV5-5 and TRBJ2-7, with unresolved D. CDR3 size: 12 residues. Germline loops: CDR1 SGHKS, CDR2 YYEKEE (reference sequence). V was clipped by 4 bases and J by 3 bases, with 8 bases between them. The CDR3 here is CASSRSNYEQYF. DNA of the CDR3: TGTGCCAGCAGCCGCTCGAACTACGAGCAGTACTTC.

The chain recombines TRBV4-1 with TRBJ1-5, with unresolved D. The germline gives CDR1 MGHRA, CDR2 YSYEKL. V lost 0 bases and J lost 4, with 13 bases in between. This CDR3 is 16 amino acids long. CDR3 region: CASSQDGPYGNQPQHF. CDR3 DNA: TGCGCCAGCAGCCAAGATGGCCCGTATGGGAATCAGCCCCAGCATTTT.

The rearrangement links TRBV11-1 to TRBJ2-5; D gene ambiguous. This CDR3 has 14 residues. The ends were cut back, 1 base at V and 5 bases at J, with 11 bases in the middle. Germline V gives CDR1 SGHAT, CDR2 FQDESV (reference sequence). For the CDR3, the DNA is TGTGCCAGCAGCTTAGGAGAAGGTTCGGAGACCCAGTACTTC. Amino acids: CASSLGEGSETQYF. Together with reference TRBV11-1 and TRBJ2-5, the CDR3 gives the full variable domain: EAEVAQSPRYKITEKSQAVAFWCDPISGHATLYWYRQILGQGPELLVQFQDESVVDDSQLPKDRFSAERLKGVDSTLKIQPAELGDSAMYLCASSLGEGSETQYFGPGTRLLVL.

Written as DNA, the CDR3 is TGTGCCAGCAGTGAAGGGATGCCCGGTGGCTATGGCTACACCTTC. Translation gives CASSEGMPGGYGYTF. V usage is TRBV2 and J usage is TRBJ1-2; D is unclear. V gave up 1 base and J gave up 4 bases, with 13 bases separating them. This CDR3 region has 15 residues. Germline loops: CDR1 SNHLY, CDR2 FYNNEI.

This chain uses TRBV2 with TRBJ2-7; 8 bases are shared with TRBD2. Germline CDR1 and CDR2: SNHLY and FYNNEI. The CDR3 has 15 amino acids. Trimming at V came to 9 bases and at J to 5 bases, leaving 15 bases not matched to a gene. The CDR3 DNA sequence: TGTGCCAGGTCAGCCCTAAGTAGCGGGATCAACGAGCAGTACTTC. This codes for CARSALSSGINEQYF.